A selection of T cell receptor beta chains follows, all from one sample in a study of blood T cells in healthy people across ages. One entry per CDR3 protein, called by TCRdb with MiXCR from the 5' RACE reads. The repertoire holds some 550,000 distinct CDR3 sequences, with around half as singletons. The sample taken for sequencing was blood. Every receptor here comes from a man at least 80 years old in good health. Both conserved end residues are part of each CDR3. The order of the fields is J gene, clone size, D gene, V gene, CDR3 protein, CDR3 DNA. A D gene is named only where the DNA matches it firmly. The size entry is marked missing in some rows and otherwise reads once, few, many or a size class.

TRBJ2-1 NA TRBD2 TRBV7-7 CASSLAGGQETQFF TGTGCCAGCAGCCTAGCGGGGGGACAAGAGACCCAGTTCTTC
TRBJ2-1 NA TRBD1 TRBV9 CASSVDRGRNEQFF TGTGCCAGCAGCGTAGACAGGGGACGTAATGAGCAGTTCTTC
TRBJ1-2 few NA TRBV27 CASSLRASGGDGYTF TGTGCCAGCAGTTTAAGGGCTAGCGGGGGAGATGGCTACACCTTC
TRBJ2-3 few NA TRBV29-1 CSVLVSTDTQYF TGCAGCGTTTTGGTGAGCACAGATACGCAGTATTTT
TRBJ2-7 many TRBD1 TRBV9 CASSGTGGPYEQYF TGTGCCAGCAGCGGGACAGGGGGCCCCTACGAGCAGTACTTC
TRBJ2-3 few TRBD2 TRBV7-2 CASSLGGGGNTDTQYF TGTGCCAGCAGCTTAGGTGGGGGGGGGAACACAGATACGCAGTATTTT
TRBJ2-3 few NA TRBV4-2 CASSQDLGNRGRSTDTQYF TGTGCCAGCAGCCAAGATCTGGGGAATAGGGGAAGGAGTACAGATACGCAGTATTTT
TRBJ2-5 few NA TRBV5-4 CASRRDLTKETQYF TGTGCCAGCCGCCGGGACCTTACCAAAGAGACCCAGTACTTC
TRBJ2-5 NA NA TRBV5-1 CASSFSQGTRETQYF TGCGCCAGCAGCTTTTCCCAGGGAACGAGGGAGACCCAGTACTTC
TRBJ2-6 NA NA TRBV12-3/TRBV12-4 CASSQQRQSGANVLTF TGTGCCAGCAGCCAGCAGCGACAGTCTGGGGCCAACGTCCTGACTTTC
TRBJ2-7 NA NA TRBV27 CASSKSPRRGPYEQYF TGTGCCAGCAGTAAATCCCCGAGGAGGGGCCCCTACGAGCAGTACTTC
TRBJ2-3 few NA TRBV5-4 CASTLVGSGPDTQYF TGTGCCAGCACTTTGGTAGGCTCAGGGCCAGATACGCAGTATTTT
TRBJ2-7 few NA TRBV6-2/TRBV6-3 CASSSVARGLYEQYF TGTGCTAGCAGTTCCGTCGCGCGGGGGCTCTACGAGCAGTACTTC
TRBJ2-3 NA NA TRBV5-5 CASSFGTTDTQYF TGTGCCAGCAGCTTTGGGACCACAGATACGCAGTATTTT
TRBJ2-7 few NA TRBV7-9 CASSPFEGRQEQYF TGTGCCAGCAGCCCCTTCGAGGGACGGCAAGAGCAGTACTTC
TRBJ1-1 NA NA TRBV7-2 CASSFSRGDTEAFF TGTGCCAGCAGCTTCTCACGGGGCGACACTGAAGCTTTCTTT
TRBJ1-4 NA NA TRBV30 CAFDLGLGEKLFF TGTGCCTTCGACTTGGGGTTGGGGGAAAAACTGTTTTTT
TRBJ2-3 NA NA TRBV20-1 CSAQNGVSTDTQYF TGCAGTGCCCAAAACGGGGTTAGCACAGATACGCAGTATTTT
TRBJ2-7 NA TRBD2 TRBV30 CAWSAPTSVNEQYF TGTGCCTGGAGTGCCCCGACTAGCGTCAACGAGCAGTACTTC
TRBJ2-7 NA TRBD2 TRBV29-1 CSAEYGEGSSYEQYF TGCAGCGCTGAATACGGGGAGGGGAGCTCCTACGAGCAGTACTTC
TRBJ1-2 few NA TRBV12-3/TRBV12-4 CASSYGGTAAHYTF TGTGCCAGCAGTTATGGAGGGACCGCGGCGCACTACACCTTC
TRBJ2-7 few TRBD2 TRBV12-3/TRBV12-4 CASSLRGASGIEQYF TGTGCCAGCAGTTTAAGGGGGGCTAGCGGGATTGAGCAGTACTTC
TRBJ1-1 NA TRBD1 TRBV10-3 CAISRTGPMNTEAFF TGTGCCATCAGTAGGACAGGACCTATGAACACTGAAGCTTTCTTT
TRBJ1-2 few NA TRBV20-1 CSASIVGYGYTF TGCAGTGCTAGTATAGTGGGCTATGGCTACACCTTC
TRBJ1-2 NA TRBD1 TRBV25-1 CASSGAGQVYGYTF TGTGCCAGCAGCGGAGCCGGACAGGTATATGGCTACACCTTC
TRBJ2-2 NA TRBD1 TRBV12-3/TRBV12-4 CASSPTGAGELFF TGTGCCAGCAGTCCTACAGGGGCCGGGGAGCTGTTTTTT
TRBJ2-5 NA NA TRBV10-1 CASSGSLEETQYF TGCGCCAGCAGCGGGTCCCTCGAAGAGACCCAGTACTTC
TRBJ2-1 few NA TRBV6-2/TRBV6-3 CASTEPRAERSYEQFF TGTGCCAGCACCGAGCCCAGAGCGGAGAGGAGCTATGAGCAGTTCTTC
TRBJ2-5 NA NA TRBV30 CAWDPGAGETQYF TGTGCCTGGGATCCAGGGGCAGGGGAGACCCAGTACTTC
TRBJ2-1 many NA TRBV20-1 CSAWDHPLDNEQFF TGCAGTGCCTGGGACCACCCATTGGACAATGAGCAGTTCTTC
TRBJ2-3 few NA TRBV10-3 CAIMDTDTQYF TGTGCCATCATGGATACAGATACGCAGTATTTT
TRBJ1-5 NA NA TRBV4-1 CASSQDEWGNQPQHF TGCGCCAGCAGCCAAGATGAGTGGGGTAATCAGCCCCAGCATTTT
TRBJ2-5 few NA TRBV18 CASSQGVETQYF TGTGCCAGCTCACAGGGTGTAGAGACCCAGTACTTC
TRBJ2-3 NA TRBD2 TRBV28 CASETSGDSFTTQYF TGTGCCAGCGAAACTAGCGGGGACTCTTTCACTACGCAGTATTTT
TRBJ2-1 few TRBD2 TRBV29-1 CSVEGGLAPNYNEQFF TGCAGCGTTGAAGGGGGACTAGCCCCCAACTACAATGAGCAGTTCTTC
TRBJ2-7 NA TRBD1 TRBV29-1 CSVEDPTGANEQYF TGCAGCGTTGAAGATCCCACAGGGGCGAACGAGCAGTACTTC
TRBJ2-7 NA TRBD1 TRBV20-1 CSGAGQGTHEQYF TGCAGTGGGGCGGGACAGGGAACACACGAGCAGTACTTC
TRBJ2-3 NA NA TRBV7-2 CASSLLRRGRSTDTQYF TGTGCCAGCAGCTTACTTAGGAGGGGGCGAAGCACAGATACGCAGTATTTT
TRBJ1-6 NA NA TRBV7-2 CASSFDGLGNSPLHF TGTGCCAGCAGCTTTGACGGATTGGGGAATTCACCCCTCCACTTT
TRBJ2-7 many NA TRBV7-2 CASSLWVGSSYEQYF TGTGCCAGCAGCTTATGGGTAGGGAGCTCCTACGAGCAGTACTTC
TRBJ2-1 few NA TRBV7-2 CASSTSQTSHIEQFF TGTGCCAGCAGCACTAGCCAGACTAGTCATATTGAGCAGTTCTTC
TRBJ1-1 NA NA TRBV9 CATLRVGANTEAFF TGTGCCACCCTAAGGGTAGGGGCGAACACTGAAGCTTTCTTT
TRBJ2-1 few TRBD1 TRBV18 CASSPGTGGFSEFF TGTGCCAGCTCACCGGGGACAGGGGGCTTTTCGGAGTTCTTC
TRBJ2-7 few TRBD1 TRBV18 CASSPGTGAAYEQYF TGTGCCAGCTCACCCGGGACAGGGGCGGCCTACGAGCAGTACTTC
TRBJ2-7 few TRBD1 TRBV28 CASSFLTGTLYEQYF TGTGCCAGCAGTTTCTTGACAGGGACCCTCTACGAGCAGTACTTC
TRBJ2-5 NA NA TRBV20-1 CSARGFSLPGENQYF TGCAGTGCTAGGGGGTTTTCCTTACCGGGTGAGAACCAGTACTTC
TRBJ1-2 NA NA TRBV12-3/TRBV12-4 CASSIRGLEGYTF TGTGCCAGCAGTATCAGGGGCCTAGAAGGCTACACCTTC
TRBJ2-7 few TRBD2 TRBV9 CASSPLTSGRSEQYF TGTGCCAGCAGCCCCCTGACTAGCGGGAGGAGCGAGCAGTACTTC
TRBJ2-1 NA NA TRBV13 CASTPGRSSYNEQFF TGTGCCAGCACCCCCGGCAGGAGCTCCTACAATGAGCAGTTCTTC
TRBJ2-1 NA NA TRBV5-1 CASSLVSQRNEQFF TGCGCCAGCAGCTTGGTAAGTCAGCGCAATGAGCAGTTCTTC
TRBJ2-7 many NA TRBV9 CASSQGEGGLSYEQYF TGTGCCAGCAGCCAGGGTGAGGGGGGCCTCTCCTACGAGCAGTACTTC
TRBJ2-5 many TRBD2 TRBV6-5 CASSRGLAQETQYF TGTGCCAGCAGCCGGGGACTAGCCCAAGAGACCCAGTACTTC
TRBJ2-5 NA TRBD2 TRBV7-9 CASSSGRLAGVETQYF TGTGCCAGCAGCTCAGGCAGACTAGCGGGGGTAGAGACCCAGTACTTC
TRBJ2-1 few TRBD2 TRBV9 CASSPDGASGTTYNEQFF TGTGCCAGCAGCCCCGACGGGGCTAGCGGGACGACCTACAATGAGCAGTTCTTC
TRBJ1-2 NA NA TRBV4-3 CASSQGPNQYGYTF TGCGCCAGCAGCCAAGGGCCAAACCAATATGGCTACACCTTC
TRBJ1-4 NA TRBD1 TRBV7-9 CASSWGTGRNEKLFF TGTGCCAGCAGCTGGGGGACAGGCCGTAATGAAAAACTGTTTTTT
TRBJ2-1 few TRBD2 TRBV3-1 CASSQRGGKYNEQFF TGTGCCAGCAGCCAGCGGGGGGGTAAATACAATGAGCAGTTCTTC